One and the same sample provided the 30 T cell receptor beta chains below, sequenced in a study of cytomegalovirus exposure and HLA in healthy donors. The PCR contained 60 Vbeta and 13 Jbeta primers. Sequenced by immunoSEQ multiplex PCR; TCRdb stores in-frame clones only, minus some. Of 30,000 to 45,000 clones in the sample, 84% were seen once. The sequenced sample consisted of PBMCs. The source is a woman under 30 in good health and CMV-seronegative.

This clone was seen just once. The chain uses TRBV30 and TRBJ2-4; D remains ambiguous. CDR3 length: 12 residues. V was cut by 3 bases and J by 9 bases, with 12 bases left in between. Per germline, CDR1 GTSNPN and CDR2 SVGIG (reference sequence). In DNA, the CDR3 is TGTGCCTGGAGCCCTGCCGGTAGCATTCAGTACTTC. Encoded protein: CAWSPAGSIQYF.

Here the CDR3 reads CASSQETGPGGSYEQYF. As DNA, the CDR3 is TGCGCCAGCAGCCAAGAAACTGGGCCAGGGGGTTCCTACGAGCAGTACTTC. The chain uses TRBV4-1 and TRBJ2-7; TRBD1 matches 7 bases. Germline loops: CDR1 MGHRA, CDR2 YSYEKL. The V segment lost 0 bases and the J segment 1 base; nucleotides outside the gene matches: 9. CDR3 length equals 17 residues.

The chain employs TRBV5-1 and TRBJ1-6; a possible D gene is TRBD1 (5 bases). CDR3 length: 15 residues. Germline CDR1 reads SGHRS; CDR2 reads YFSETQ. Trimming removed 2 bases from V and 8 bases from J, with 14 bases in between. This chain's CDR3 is CASSLRRVGDSPLHF. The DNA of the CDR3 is TGCGCCAGCAGCTTACGGAGGGTAGGGGATTCACCCCTCCACTTT. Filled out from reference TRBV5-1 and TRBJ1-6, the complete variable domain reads KAGVTQTPRYLIKTRGQQVTLSCSPISGHRSVSWYQQTPGQGLQFLFEYFSETQRNKGNFPGRFSGRQFSNSRSEMNVSTLELGDSALYLCASSLRRVGDSPLHFGNGTRLTVT.

CDR3 sequence reads: CASTVSGAPHYEQYF. CDR3 nucleotides: TGCGCCAGCACAGTTAGCGGGGCCCCCCACTACGAGCAGTACTTC. The chain joins TRBV5-1 to TRBJ2-5; 8 nucleotides line up with TRBD2. The J call is doubtful: the DNA matches TRBJ2-7 better. Germline V CDR1 and CDR2: SGHRS, YFSETQ. This CDR3 is 15 amino acids long.

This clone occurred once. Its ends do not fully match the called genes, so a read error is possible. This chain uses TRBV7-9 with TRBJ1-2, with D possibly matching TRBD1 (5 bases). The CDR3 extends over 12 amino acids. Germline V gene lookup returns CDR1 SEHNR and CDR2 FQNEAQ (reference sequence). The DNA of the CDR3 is TGTTCCAGCACGCCAGGGCCCTATGGCTACACCTTC. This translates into CSSTPGPYGYTF.

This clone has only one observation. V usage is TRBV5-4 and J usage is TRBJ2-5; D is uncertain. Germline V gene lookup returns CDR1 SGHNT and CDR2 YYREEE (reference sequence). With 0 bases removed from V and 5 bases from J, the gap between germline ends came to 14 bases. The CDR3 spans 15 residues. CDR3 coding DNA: TGTGCCAGCAGCTTGGGACAACTCCCCTCGGAGACCCAGTACTTC. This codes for CASSLGQLPSETQYF.

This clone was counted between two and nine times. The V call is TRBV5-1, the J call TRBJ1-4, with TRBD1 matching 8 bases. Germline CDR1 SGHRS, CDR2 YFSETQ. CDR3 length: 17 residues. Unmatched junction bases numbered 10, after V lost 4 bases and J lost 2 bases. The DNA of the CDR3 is TGCGCCAGCAGCCCTACAGGGGGGTTTTTTACTAATGAAAAACTGTTTTTT. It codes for CASSPTGGFFTNEKLFF. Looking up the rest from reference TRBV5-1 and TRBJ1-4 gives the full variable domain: KAGVTQTPRYLIKTRGQQVTLSCSPISGHRSVSWYQQTPGQGLQFLFEYFSETQRNKGNFPGRFSGRQFSNSRSEMNVSTLELGDSALYLCASSPTGGFFTNEKLFFGSGTQLSVL.

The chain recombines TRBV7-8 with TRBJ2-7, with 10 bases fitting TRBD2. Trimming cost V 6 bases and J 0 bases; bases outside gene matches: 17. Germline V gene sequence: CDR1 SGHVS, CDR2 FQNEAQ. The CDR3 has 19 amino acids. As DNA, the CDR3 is TGTGCCAGCAGTTCGCCAATCCCTAGCGGGGGTTTTAGCTCCTACGAGCAGTACTTC. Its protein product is CASSSPIPSGGFSSYEQYF.

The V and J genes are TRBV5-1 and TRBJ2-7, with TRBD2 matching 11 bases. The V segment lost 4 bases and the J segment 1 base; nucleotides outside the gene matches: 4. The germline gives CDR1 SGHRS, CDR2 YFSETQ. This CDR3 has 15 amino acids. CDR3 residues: CASSRGTSGSYEQYF. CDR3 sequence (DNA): TGCGCCAGCAGCCGGGGGACTAGCGGATCCTACGAGCAGTACTTC.

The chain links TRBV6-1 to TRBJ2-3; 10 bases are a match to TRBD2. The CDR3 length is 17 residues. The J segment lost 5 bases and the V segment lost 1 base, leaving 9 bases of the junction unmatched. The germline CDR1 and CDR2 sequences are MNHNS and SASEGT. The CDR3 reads CASSEVWGASGGDTQYF. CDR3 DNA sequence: TGTGCCAGCAGTGAAGTTTGGGGGGCTAGCGGGGGAGATACGCAGTATTTT.

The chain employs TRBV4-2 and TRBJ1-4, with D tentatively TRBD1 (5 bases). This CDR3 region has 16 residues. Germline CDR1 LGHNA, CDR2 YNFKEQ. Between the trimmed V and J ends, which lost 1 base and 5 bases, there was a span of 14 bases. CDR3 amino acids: CASSQGVGSGNEKLFF. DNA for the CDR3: TGTGCCAGCAGCCAAGGGGTTGGGTCAGGGAATGAAAAACTGTTTTTT.

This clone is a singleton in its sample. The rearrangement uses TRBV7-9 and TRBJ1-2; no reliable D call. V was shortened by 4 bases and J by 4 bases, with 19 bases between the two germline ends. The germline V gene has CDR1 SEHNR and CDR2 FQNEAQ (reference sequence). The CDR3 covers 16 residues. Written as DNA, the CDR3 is TGTGCCAGCAGCTCTCTAGGATCAACTTCCCCCTATGGCTACACCTTC. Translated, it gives CASSSLGSTSPYGYTF.

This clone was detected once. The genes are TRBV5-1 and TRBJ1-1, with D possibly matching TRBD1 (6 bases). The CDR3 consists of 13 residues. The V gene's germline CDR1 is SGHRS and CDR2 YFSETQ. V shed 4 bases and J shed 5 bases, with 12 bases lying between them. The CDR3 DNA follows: TGCGCCAGCAGCAAGACAGGTGGGACTGAAGCTTTCTTT. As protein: CASSKTGGTEAFF.

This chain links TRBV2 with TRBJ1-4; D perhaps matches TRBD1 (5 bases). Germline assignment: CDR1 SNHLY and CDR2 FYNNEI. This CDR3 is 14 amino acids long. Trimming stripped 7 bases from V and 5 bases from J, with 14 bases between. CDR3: CASKATGGNEKLFF. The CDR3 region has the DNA TGTGCCAGCAAGGCTACAGGAGGGAATGAAAAACTGTTTTTT.

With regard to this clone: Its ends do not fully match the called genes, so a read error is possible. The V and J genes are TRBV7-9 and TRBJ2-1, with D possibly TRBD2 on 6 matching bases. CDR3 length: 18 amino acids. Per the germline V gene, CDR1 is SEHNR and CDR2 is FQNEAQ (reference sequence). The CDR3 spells CSSSRLPGGGGGDNEQFF. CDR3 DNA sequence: TGTTCCAGCAGCCGACTCCCGGGTGGGGGAGGTGGTGACAATGAGCAGTTCTTC.

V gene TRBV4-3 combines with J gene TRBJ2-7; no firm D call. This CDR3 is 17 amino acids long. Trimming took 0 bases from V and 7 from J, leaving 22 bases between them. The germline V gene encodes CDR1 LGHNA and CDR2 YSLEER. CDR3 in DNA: TGCGCCAGCAGCCAAGATTTACGAGGTAGATTGGGTATTGAGCAGTACTTC. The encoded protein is CASSQDLRGRLGIEQYF.

The CDR3 region is CASSPGAGTSGGQETQYF. In DNA, the CDR3 is TGTGCCAGCAGCCCCGGGGCGGGGACTAGCGGGGGTCAAGAGACCCAGTACTTC. The chain has TRBV11-2 and TRBJ2-5, with 14 bases lining up with TRBD2. Germline-derived CDR1 and CDR2 are SGHAT and FQNNGV. This CDR3 region has 18 residues. J was trimmed by 2 bases and V by 5 bases; bases with no gene match: 10.

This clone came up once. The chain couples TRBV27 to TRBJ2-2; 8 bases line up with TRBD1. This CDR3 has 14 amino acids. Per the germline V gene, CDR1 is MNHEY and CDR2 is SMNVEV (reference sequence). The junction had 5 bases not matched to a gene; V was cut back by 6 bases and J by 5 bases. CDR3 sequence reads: CASRAGGHTGELFF. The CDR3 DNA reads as TGTGCCAGCAGGGCAGGGGGCCATACCGGGGAGCTGTTTTTT.

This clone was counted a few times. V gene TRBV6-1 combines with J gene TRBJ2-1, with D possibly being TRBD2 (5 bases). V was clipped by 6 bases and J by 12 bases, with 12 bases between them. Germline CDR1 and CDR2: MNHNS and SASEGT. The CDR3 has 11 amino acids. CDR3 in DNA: TGTGCCAGCAGAGGACTGGGTGCGCAGTTCTTC. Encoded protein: CASRGLGAQFF.

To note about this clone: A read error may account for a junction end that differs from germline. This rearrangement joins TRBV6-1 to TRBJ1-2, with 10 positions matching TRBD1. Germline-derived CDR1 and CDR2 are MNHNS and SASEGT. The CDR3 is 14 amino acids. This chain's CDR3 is CATLRGQGLGGYPF. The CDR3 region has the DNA TGTGCCACCCTGAGGGGACAGGGGCTCGGTGGCTACCCCTTC.

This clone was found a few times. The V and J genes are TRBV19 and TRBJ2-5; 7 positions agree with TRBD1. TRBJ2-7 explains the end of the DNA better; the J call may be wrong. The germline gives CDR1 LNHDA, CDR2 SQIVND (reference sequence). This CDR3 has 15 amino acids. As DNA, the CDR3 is TGTGCCAGTAGTATAAAGGGGACAGTGGCCTACGAGCAGTACTTC. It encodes CASSIKGTVAYEQYF.

CDR3 sequence (DNA): TGTGCCAGCAGGGTAGCGGGAGGGCTCGCCAGCTCCTACAATGAGCAGTTCTTC. Translating gives CASRVAGGLASSYNEQFF. The V gene is TRBV27, the J gene TRBJ2-1; TRBD2 matches at 11 bases. V lost 6 bases and J lost 0; bases outside the gene matches: 10. The CDR3 has 18 residues. Germline V CDR1 and CDR2: MNHEY, SMNVEV (reference sequence).

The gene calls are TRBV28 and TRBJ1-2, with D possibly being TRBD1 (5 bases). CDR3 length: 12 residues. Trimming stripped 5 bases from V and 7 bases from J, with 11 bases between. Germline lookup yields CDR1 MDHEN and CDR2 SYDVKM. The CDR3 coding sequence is TGTGCCAGCAGTGGGGCTAATTTTGGCTACACCTTC. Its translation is CASSGANFGYTF.

The CDR3 region has the DNA TGTGCCAGCAGTTTATTTGGCAGGGAGGGAAATCAGCCCCAGCATTTT. Encoded protein: CASSLFGREGNQPQHF. J is TRBJ1-5 and V is TRBV27; D might be TRBD1 (5 bases). Trimming left V 1 base short and J 4 bases short, with 14 bases between. Per germline, CDR1 MNHEY and CDR2 SMNVEV (reference sequence). The CDR3 consists of 16 residues.

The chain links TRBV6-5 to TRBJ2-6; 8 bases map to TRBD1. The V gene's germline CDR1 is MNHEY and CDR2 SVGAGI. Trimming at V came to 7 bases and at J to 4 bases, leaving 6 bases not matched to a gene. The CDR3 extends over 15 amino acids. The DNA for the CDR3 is TGTGCCAGCATGCAGGGGGCGGGAGGGGCCAACGTCCTGACTTTC. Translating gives CASMQGAGGANVLTF.

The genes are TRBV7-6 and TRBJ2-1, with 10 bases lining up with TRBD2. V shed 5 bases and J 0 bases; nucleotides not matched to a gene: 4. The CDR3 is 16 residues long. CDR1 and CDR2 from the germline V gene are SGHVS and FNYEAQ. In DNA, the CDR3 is TGTGCCAGCAGCCCGGTAGCGGGAGGCTCCTACAATGAGCAGTTCTTC. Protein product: CASSPVAGGSYNEQFF.

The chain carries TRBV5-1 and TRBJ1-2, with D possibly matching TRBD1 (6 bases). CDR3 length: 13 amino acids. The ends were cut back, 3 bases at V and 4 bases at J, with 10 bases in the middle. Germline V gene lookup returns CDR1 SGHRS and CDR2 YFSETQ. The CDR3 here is CASSSGQSYGYTF. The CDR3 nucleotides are TGCGCCAGCAGCTCAGGACAGAGCTATGGCTACACCTTC.

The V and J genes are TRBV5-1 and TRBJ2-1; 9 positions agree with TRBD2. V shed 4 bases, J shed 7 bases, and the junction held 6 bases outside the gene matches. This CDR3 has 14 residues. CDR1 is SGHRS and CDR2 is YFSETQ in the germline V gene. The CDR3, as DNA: TGCGCCAGCAGCCCCGGGACTAGCAGTAATGAGCAGTTCTTC. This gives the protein CASSPGTSSNEQFF.

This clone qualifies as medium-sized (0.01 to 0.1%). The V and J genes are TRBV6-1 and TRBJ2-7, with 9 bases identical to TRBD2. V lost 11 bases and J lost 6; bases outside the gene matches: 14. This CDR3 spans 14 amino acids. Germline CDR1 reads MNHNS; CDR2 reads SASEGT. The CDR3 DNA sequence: TGTGCCCCGGGGAGGGCGGGAGGGGACTTCGAGCAGTACTTC. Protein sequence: CAPGRAGGDFEQYF.

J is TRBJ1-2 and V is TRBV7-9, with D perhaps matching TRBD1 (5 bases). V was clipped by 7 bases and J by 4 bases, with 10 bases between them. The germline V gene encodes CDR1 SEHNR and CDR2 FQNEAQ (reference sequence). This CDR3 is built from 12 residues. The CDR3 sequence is CASTPGPYGYTF. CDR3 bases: TGTGCCAGCACGCCAGGGCCCTATGGCTACACCTTC.